A selection of T cell receptor beta chains follows, all from one sample in a study of cytomegalovirus exposure and HLA in healthy donors. Assay: immunoSEQ multiplex PCR; the TCRdb copy retains only in-frame clones and omits some. This repertoire shows 200,000 or so clones, 55% to 75% found once; its top ten account for about 2.8%. Sequencing was performed on PBMCs. The receptors originated from a man aged 35 to 55 in good health and CMV-seropositive. The CDR3 runs from the conserved cysteine through the conserved F or W. A D gene is named only where the DNA matches it firmly. Part of the rows lack a size; the others show once, few, many or a class for expanded clones.

V gene	D gene	clone size	J gene	CDR3 DNA	CDR3 protein
TRBV4-3	NA	NA	TRBJ1-1	TGCGCCAGCAGCCAAGACCCCTTCGCCAGGGGCCTTCATGAAGCTTTCTTT	CASSQDPFARGLHEAFF
TRBV10-1	NA	NA	TRBJ1-4	TGCGCCAGCAGTGAAAGACTTAATGAAAAACTGTTTTTT	CASSERLNEKLFF
TRBV7-2	TRBD2	NA	TRBJ2-3	TGTGCCAGCAGCTTAGCCCCCCGGGGGGGGTCCACAGATACGCAGTATTTT	CASSLAPRGGSTDTQYF
TRBV28	NA	few	TRBJ2-5	TGTGCCAGCAGCCCCCAGGGGCAGTTAAAAGAGACCCAGTACTTC	CASSPQGQLKETQYF
TRBV5-4	NA	NA	TRBJ2-1	TGTGCCAGCAGTGAGGGTTATGAGCAGTTCTTC	CASSEGYEQFF
TRBV5-1	NA	NA	TRBJ2-3	TGCGCCAGCAGCTGGAGGAGGATAGGGAGTCTGAATACGCAGTATTTT	CASSWRRIGSLNTQYF
TRBV7-2	NA	few	TRBJ2-7	TGTGCCAGCAGCTTAAATCCGGGGGAATACGAGCAGTACTTC	CASSLNPGEYEQYF
TRBV4-1	NA	NA	TRBJ1-5	TGCGCCAGCAGCGAAGGACAGCACGGTCAGCCCCAGCATTTT	CASSEGQHGQPQHF
TRBV7-7	NA	NA	TRBJ2-3	TGTGCCAGCAGCTTGGGTCGGGGGGCCAGAGATACGCAGTATTTT	CASSLGRGARDTQYF
TRBV2	TRBD2	NA	TRBJ2-7	TGTGCCAGCAGTCGGACTAGCGGATCCTACGAGCAGTACTTC	CASSRTSGSYEQYF
TRBV27	NA	NA	TRBJ2-5	TGTGCCAGCAGGAGGGCAGTTCGACAACCGTACCAAGAGACCCAGTACTTC	CASRRAVRQPYQETQYF
TRBV29-1	NA	NA	TRBJ2-2	TGCAGCGTTCCGAACAGGGAAGACACCGGGGAGCTGTTTTTT	CSVPNREDTGELFF
TRBV10-3	NA	NA	TRBJ2-7	TGTGCCATCAGTGATGAGGGCAGGGGGGCCTCCGAGCAGTACTTC	CAISDEGRGASEQYF
TRBV7-9	TRBD1	NA	TRBJ1-4	TGTGCCTGGTCTGGACAGGGTAATGAAAAACTGTTTTTT	CAWSGQGNEKLFF
TRBV19	TRBD2	NA	TRBJ2-7	TGTGCCAGTACCCCTACCCCGGGAGGCGAGCAGTACTTC	CASTPTPGGEQYF
TRBV27	TRBD1	few	TRBJ2-1	TGTGCCAGCAGTTCCGGGACAGGTTTCGATGAGCAGTTCTTC	CASSSGTGFDEQFF
TRBV2	NA	NA	TRBJ1-2	TGTGCCAGCATACGCGACAGCTTCTATGGCTACACCTTC	CASIRDSFYGYTF
TRBV29-1	NA	few	TRBJ1-4	TGCAGCGTTGAGGCTGGTGATGAAAAACTGTTTTTT	CSVEAGDEKLFF
TRBV4-1	NA	NA	TRBJ1-5	TGCGCCAGCAGCCAAGACACTCTTGGCAATCAGCCCCAGCATTTT	CASSQDTLGNQPQHF
TRBV25-1	NA	few	TRBJ1-6	TGTGCCAGCAGTGAGGCGGGCAGCTATAATTCACCCCTCCACTTT	CASSEAGSYNSPLHF
TRBV27	NA	NA	TRBJ1-4	TGTGCCAGCAGTTTCAACCAGGGGCTCGAAAAACTGTTTTTT	CASSFNQGLEKLFF
TRBV28	NA	NA	TRBJ1-2	TGTGCCAGCAGTTTACCTGGACAGAGGTATGGCTACACCTTC	CASSLPGQRYGYTF
TRBV2	NA	NA	TRBJ2-1	TGTGCCAGCAGTCCGGGGTGGAACAATGAGCAGTTCTTC	CASSPGWNNEQFF
TRBV28	TRBD2	NA	TRBJ2-1	TGTGCCAGCAGTTCCCCTAGCGGGGGGCCGTACAATGAGCAGTTCTTC	CASSSPSGGPYNEQFF
TRBV13	NA	once	TRBJ2-5	TGTGCCAGCAGCTTAGAGGGGATGGAGCCCCGGGCCCAGTACTTC	CASSLEGMEPRAQYF
TRBV6-1	TRBD1	NA	TRBJ1-4	TGTGCCAGCAGGGACCCGGGACAGGAGAATGAAAAACTGTTTTTT	CASRDPGQENEKLFF
TRBV29-1	NA	NA	TRBJ2-1	TGCAGCGTTGACGGACTTGGCCAGTTCTTC	CSVDGLGQFF
TRBV4-1	TRBD1	NA	TRBJ1-5	TGCGCCAGCGACACTGGGACAGGGGGCTTTCAGCCCCAGCATTTT	CASDTGTGGFQPQHF
TRBV4-1	TRBD2	NA	TRBJ2-5	TGCGCCAGCAGCCAAGGACTAGCGGGTACTTTCGAGACCCAGTACTTC	CASSQGLAGTFETQYF
TRBV27	TRBD1	NA	TRBJ1-6	TGTGCCAGCAGTCAGGACAGGGGGGCGTCCTATAATTCACCCCTCCACTTT	CASSQDRGASYNSPLHF
TRBV7-2	TRBD2	NA	TRBJ2-7	TGTGCCAGCAGACTAACCCCAGGGAGGGGAGGTTTGGACGAGCAGTACTTC	CASRLTPGRGGLDEQYF
TRBV4-1	NA	NA	TRBJ1-2	TGCGCCAGCAGCCAAGTATTCGGTATGCACAGCCCAGAGGGCTACACCTTC	CASSQVFGMHSPEGYTF
TRBV10-3	NA	few	TRBJ1-6	TGTGCCATCAGTGCCGTCCCGAATTCACCCCTCCACTTT	CAISAVPNSPLHF
TRBV5-1	NA	few	TRBJ1-1	TGCGCCAGCAGCTCGGTGGGAGTGAGGAACACTGAAGCTTTCTTT	CASSSVGVRNTEAFF
TRBV9	TRBD1	NA	TRBJ2-7	TGTGCCAGCAGCGGGGGGACAGGGGCTGGCGAGCAGTACTTC	CASSGGTGAGEQYF
TRBV6-5	TRBD1	NA	TRBJ1-5	TGTGCCAGCAGTTACGGACAGGGAGGCAATCAGCCCCAGCATTTT	CASSYGQGGNQPQHF
TRBV5-1	TRBD1	NA	TRBJ2-4	TGCGCCAGCAGCTTGAGTCAGGGGGCCATTCAGTACTTC	CASSLSQGAIQYF